What follows are 22 T cell receptor beta chains derived from one specimen sequenced in a study of Graves' ophthalmopathy and Graves' hyperthyroidism. Using RNA transcripts, the TCR beta CDR3 regions were amplified. An opening RT-PCR round employed HTBI primers and preceded a second-round multiplex PCR. MiXCR, applied by TCRdb to the multiplex PCR reads, yields one record per CDR3 protein. The sample includes about 210,000 distinct CDR3 sequences, under 30% of them seen just once. What was sequenced was peripheral blood. The origin of the receptors is a man aged 45-65 years with Graves' ophthalmopathy.

This clonotype came up many times. The V gene is TRBV10-3, the J gene TRBJ2-7, with TRBD1 matching over 10 bases. Germline V gene sequence: CDR1 ENHRY, CDR2 SYGVKD. After removal of 5 bases from V and 4 bases from J, the junction contained 5 bases not matched to a gene. The CDR3 totals 14 residues. CDR3 protein: CAISKGQGNYEQYF. In DNA form, the CDR3 reads TGTGCCATCAGTAAGGGACAGGGGAATTACGAGCAGTACTTC.

This clonotype was recorded at least ten times. This sequence joins TRBV28 and TRBJ2-7, with 8 bases lining up with TRBD1. This CDR3 region has 14 residues. J gave up 5 bases and V 4 bases, and 7 bases lay outside the gene matches. Looked up from germline, CDR1 is MDHEN and CDR2 is SYDVKM. In DNA form, the CDR3 reads TGTGCCAGCAGTTCCGGACAGGGTCTCAACGAGCAGTACTTC. This codes for CASSSGQGLNEQYF.

This clonotype was seen repeatedly, ten times or more. V gene TRBV19 combines with J gene TRBJ1-2, with D possibly being TRBD1 (5 bases). Deletions cut 6 bases from V and 4 bases from J, with 15 bases between. The germline V gene encodes CDR1 LNHDA and CDR2 SQIVND (reference sequence). This CDR3 spans 14 amino acids. The CDR3 DNA follows: TGTGCCAGTAGGGAAACAGGTCGCGGCTATGGCTACACCTTC. Protein sequence: CASRETGRGYGYTF.

The chain links TRBV12-3 or TRBV12-4 to TRBJ1-5; TRBD1 might be the D (6 bases). The CDR3 loop spans 13 amino acids. The ends were cut back, 6 bases at V and 12 bases at J, with 18 bases in the middle. CDR3 nucleotide sequence: TGTGCCAGCAGCCCACGGTGGGGGCCAAGCCAGCATTTT. Translating it yields CASSPRWGPSQHF.

This clonotype was seen at least ten times. The chain has TRBV28 and TRBJ1-5, with TRBD1 matching 11 bases. The V gene's germline CDR1 is MDHEN and CDR2 SYDVKM. With 3 bases clipped from V and 11 bases from J, the junction kept 9 bases outside the gene matches. CDR3 length: 15 residues. CDR3 coding DNA: TGTGCCAGCAGTTTCCCCGGGACAGGGGGGCAGTCCCAGCATTTT. This encodes CASSFPGTGGQSQHF.

The sample holds many counts of this clonotype. This sequence joins TRBV12-3 or TRBV12-4 and TRBJ1-1; D uncertain. Trimming pared 4 bases from V and 1 base from J, leaving 16 bases between. The CDR3 length is 16 residues. For the CDR3, the DNA is TGTGCCAGCAGTTCATCGCCCCCCCATCCGAACACTGAAGCTTTCTTT. Encoded protein: CASSSSPPHPNTEAFF.

This clonotype was counted many times. The V and J genes are TRBV12-3 or TRBV12-4 and TRBJ1-2; possibly TRBD1 for D (5 bases). Deletions cut 2 bases from V and 6 bases from J, with 7 bases between. The CDR3 contains 12 residues. The CDR3 loop reads CASSLLGDGYTF. CDR3 DNA sequence: TGTGCCAGCAGTTTATTGGGGGATGGCTACACCTTC.

This clonotype was seen ten or more times. The chain joins TRBV18 to TRBJ1-5; D gene unclear. Germline V gene lookup returns CDR1 KGHSH and CDR2 LQKENI. This CDR3 has 15 amino acids. The V end was cut by 4 bases, the J end by 5 bases, with 15 bases between. The CDR3 sequence is CASSRAILGDQPQHF. Here the CDR3 DNA reads TGTGCCAGCTCACGGGCGATCCTCGGTGATCAGCCCCAGCATTTT.

This clonotype was observed at least ten times. The CDR3 region has the DNA TGTGCCAGCACCTGGGGCCTACAGGGAAACCAAGAGACCCAGTACTTC. Protein sequence: CASTWGLQGNQETQYF. The chain is built from TRBV12-3 or TRBV12-4 and TRBJ2-5; TRBD1 is a possible D gene (6 bases). This CDR3 is 16 amino acids long. The germline V and J ends were trimmed by 7 bases and 0 bases, with 18 bases remaining between them.

This clonotype was detected only once. The chain recombines TRBV6-2 or TRBV6-3 with TRBJ2-7, with D possibly matching TRBD1 (6 bases). Germline CDR1 reads MNHEY; CDR2 reads SVGEGT. This CDR3 has 16 residues. Trimming shortened V by 6 bases and J by 3 bases, and 21 bases separated the two germline ends. The CDR3 region has the DNA TGTGCCAGCAGAAAACTGGGGCAGGGGCGCGACTACGAGCAGTACTTC. Translation: CASRKLGQGRDYEQYF.

This clonotype has ten or more counts. This chain connects TRBV20-1 to TRBJ2-5, with D maybe TRBD1 (6 bases). The CDR3 length is 14 residues. V was pared by 4 bases and J by 1 base, with 13 bases between. The V gene's germline CDR1 is DFQATT and CDR2 SNEGSKA (reference sequence). CDR3 sequence reads: CSATETGTQETQYF. CDR3 in DNA: TGCAGTGCTACCGAGACAGGAACCCAAGAGACCCAGTACTTC.

This clonotype was seen at least ten times. V usage is TRBV7-8 and J usage is TRBJ2-5; D is uncertain. V was cut by 5 bases and J by 7 bases, with 11 bases left in between. The germline V gene has CDR1 SGHVS and CDR2 FQNEAQ. CDR3 length equals 12 residues. CDR3 loop: CASSPPVGTQYF. The CDR3 nucleotides are TGTGCCAGCAGCCCCCCAGTTGGGACCCAGTACTTC.

The V and J genes are TRBV20-1 and TRBJ2-4; D is possibly TRBD2 (5 bases). The CDR3 loop spans 13 amino acids. Germline V gene sequence: CDR1 DFQATT, CDR2 SNEGSKA (reference sequence). Deletions cut 6 bases from V and 6 bases from J, with 15 bases between. CDR3 residues: CSAPFEAGNIQYF. As DNA, the CDR3 is TGCAGTGCCCCGTTTGAGGCGGGAAACATTCAGTACTTC.

This chain joins TRBV7-9 and TRBJ2-5, with 8 bases fitting TRBD1. The CDR3 has 14 residues. Germline CDR1 reads SEHNR; CDR2 reads FQNEAQ (reference sequence). Unmatched junction bases numbered 9, after V lost 5 bases and J lost 7 bases. The CDR3 here is CASSPDRGLGTQYF. DNA for the CDR3: TGTGCCAGCAGCCCAGACAGGGGTTTGGGGACCCAGTACTTC.

This clonotype was seen many times. The rearrangement joins TRBV10-1 to TRBJ1-2; no clear D gene. CDR3 size: 11 residues. The germline V gene has CDR1 WNHNN and CDR2 SYGVQD (reference sequence). Trimming removed 10 bases from V and 8 bases from J, with 14 bases in between. The DNA of the CDR3 is TGCGCCACGGTTCCTCGGTGCGGCTACACCTTC. Its protein is CATVPRCGYTF.

This clonotype was found many times. This chain uses TRBV27 with TRBJ2-5; D is perhaps TRBD1 or TRBD2 (5 bases each). Germline V gene lookup returns CDR1 MNHEY and CDR2 SMNVEV (reference sequence). The CDR3 sequence is 14 residues long. V lost 4 bases, J lost 1 base, and 10 bases lay in between. CDR3 protein: CASSSSGTQETQYF. CDR3 sequence (DNA): TGTGCCAGCAGTTCATCAGGGACCCAAGAGACCCAGTACTTC.

This clonotype was detected many times. V usage is TRBV7-2 and J usage is TRBJ1-6; weak D call: TRBD1 (6 bases). Germline assignment: CDR1 SGHTA and CDR2 FQGNSA. The CDR3 contains 15 residues. V was clipped by 6 bases and J by 7 bases, with 16 bases between them. The CDR3 here is CASSQRGFGNSPLHF. The CDR3 nucleotides are TGTGCCAGCAGTCAAAGGGGGTTTGGGAATTCACCCCTCCACTTT.

In its sample, this clonotype was seen a few times. The chain links TRBV3-1 to TRBJ2-7; D might be TRBD1 (7 bases). Trimming pared 2 bases from V and 3 bases from J, leaving 14 bases between. CDR3 length: 15 residues. Germline V lookup: CDR1 LGHDT, CDR2 YNNKEL (reference sequence). CDR3 in DNA: TGTGCCAGCAGCCAATCAGGGGGAGGACTCTACGAGCAGTACTTC. Its protein is CASSQSGGGLYEQYF.

This clonotype was recorded at least ten times. The chain uses TRBV30 and TRBJ1-3, with D hard to call. Trimming shortened V by 0 bases and J by 4 bases, and 4 bases separated the two germline ends. Germline V gene sequence: CDR1 GTSNPN, CDR2 SVGIG (reference sequence). The CDR3 has 12 residues. This CDR3 reads CAWSVQGNTIYF. The CDR3 DNA reads as TGTGCCTGGAGTGTACAAGGAAACACCATATATTTT. The full variable domain, rest sourced from reference TRBV30 and TRBJ1-3, is SQTIHQWPATLVQPVGSPLSLECTVEGTSNPNLYWYRQAAGRGLQLLFYSVGIGQISSEVPQNLSASRPQDRQFILSSKKLLLSDSGFYLCAWSVQGNTIYFGEGSWLTVV.

This clonotype was recorded many times. The chain couples TRBV7-2 to TRBJ1-1, with a tentative D call TRBD1 (6 bases). V shed 4 bases and J shed 3 bases, with 15 bases lying between them. CDR1 SGHTA and CDR2 FQGNSA come from the germline V gene. The CDR3 spans 15 residues. The CDR3 region has the DNA TGTGCCAGCAGCTCCGATCCGGGACAATACACTGAAGCTTTCTTT. Protein sequence: CASSSDPGQYTEAFF.

The chain combines TRBV20-1 with TRBJ2-5, with 10 bases fitting TRBD2. V lost 2 bases, J lost 4 bases, and 7 bases stayed unmatched. Germline CDR1 is DFQATT and CDR2 is SNEGSKA (reference sequence). The CDR3 loop spans 15 amino acids. The chain's CDR3 is CSARQAGGRRETQYF. The DNA of the CDR3 is TGCAGTGCTAGACAAGCGGGGGGGAGGCGAGAGACCCAGTACTTC.

This chain uses TRBV28 with TRBJ1-2, with D unclear. The CDR3 totals 12 residues. Germline values: CDR1 MDHEN, CDR2 SYDVKM. The V gene lost 7 bases and the J gene lost 6 bases, with 12 bases spanning the gap. Here the CDR3 reads CASIDWEDGYTF. Here the CDR3 DNA reads TGTGCCAGCATCGATTGGGAGGATGGCTACACCTTC.